This record concerns one T cell receptor beta chain sequence. Its recognized antigen is unknown. One junction end disagrees with the germline gene, perhaps due to a read error. Sequencing took place on an Illumina HiSeq 1500. TCRdb reprocessing: public reads trimmed at Q25 with fastp, clones called with MiXCR, in-frame beta chains kept. Every entry covers one CDR3 protein and lists the most common genes and DNA from its rows. The sample table shows around 570,000 distinct CDR3 sequences, and 40% are seen once. 48% of the sample rests with the top ten. The CDR1 and CDR2 encoded by the germline V gene are MRHNA and SNTAGT. The CDR3 numbers 18 residues from cysteine through phenylalanine. Only the CDR3 DNA stays, 54 bases, in frame from base 1. This record belongs to a study of T cell repertoires in cytomegalovirus infection (dated by TCRdb to the late 2010s). For context, the study as a whole: Alongside well-studied HLA-B-restricted epitopes, the peptide stimulations were aimed at recently identified HLA-C-restricted CMV epitopes, whose presentation resists viral immunomodulation. Donor HLA type was relevant to the analysis, because carriage of CMV infection together with the matching HLA type was indicated by public TCR beta signatures. On the study overall, not on this receptor specifically: In the ex vivo response, HLA-C-restricted CMV-specific TCR beta clonotypes were dominant, and in two of eight donors the single most frequent clonotype came from this HLA-C-restricted group. In both this cohort and an independent roughly 330-donor cohort, the cumulative frequency of public TCR beta family members distinguished carriers of CMV infection plus the relevant HLA type.

The treatment or condition label on this specimen signifies: in vitro stimulation with specific CMV peptide epitopes to enrich CMV-specific T cells. This specimen consisted of cultured PBMCs, obtained from culture after CMV antigen stimulation. The clonotype was recovered from a human donor in good health (CMV status not recorded). Some clones in this sample may be carry-over from other donors' samples. Rearrangement joined TRBV6-4 to TRBJ2-5, with 9 bases matching TRBD2. The DNA sequence follows: TGTGCCAGCAGTGGCCGCGGGGGGGGCGGAGCATCCCAAGACACCCAGTACTTC. Protein translation: CASSGRGGGGASQDTQYF.